This T cell receptor beta chain was captured by sequencing in a study of blood T cells in healthy people across ages. Then a second PCR, running about 7 to 11 cycles, was carried out with a sample-barcoded 5' primer and a J-beta primer mix. TCRdb itself ran the 5' RACE reads through MiXCR, one entry per CDR3 protein. This sample has over 1,200,000 distinct CDR3 sequences, with roughly 59% found just once. About this clonotype itself: Antigen unknown.

The V gene end was trimmed by 2 bases and the J gene end by 3 bases; junction bases not matched to a gene: 7. Germline-derived CDR1 and CDR2 are MNHNY and SVGAGI (reference sequence). The CDR3 is 15 amino acids. Findings and limits, study-wide: Roughly linear declines in TCR beta diversity per million T cells occurred with age.

Specimen: blood. The J gene is TRBJ2-7, the V gene TRBV6-6; 7 nucleotides agree with TRBD2. The TCR sequence derives from a man aged 18 to 29 in good health. CDR3 protein: CASSYGSGDYYEQYF. The CDR3 DNA is TGTGCCAGCAGTTACGGCAGCGGGGACTACTACGAGCAGTACTTC.